This passage covers 28 T cell receptor beta chains from one sample sequenced in a study of identical twins. TCRdb re-analysed the 5' RACE reads in MiXCR, keeping a single row per CDR3 protein. The sample holds more than 1.5 million distinct CDR3 sequences, around 29% seen once. The source material was cord blood. These receptors came from a newborn girl in good health.

The chain is built from TRBV3-1 and TRBJ2-1; possible D gene TRBD2, 6 bases. The CDR3 covers 16 residues. Per the germline V gene, CDR1 is LGHDT and CDR2 is YNNKEL (reference sequence). Trimming took off 1 base at V and 8 bases at J, with 18 bases between the two ends. The CDR3 DNA sequence: TGTGCCAGCAGCCAAGTCAGGGCTAGGAGGGTCGATGAGCAGTTCTTC. Translated, it gives CASSQVRARRVDEQFF.

This clonotype turned up a few times. This chain joins TRBV12-3 or TRBV12-4 and TRBJ2-1; 9 nucleotides match TRBD1. CDR3 length equals 13 residues. V lost 6 bases, J lost 8 bases, and 5 bases stayed unmatched. The CDR3 region is CASRPTGGDEQFF. In nucleotides, the CDR3 is TGTGCCAGCAGACCCACAGGGGGCGATGAGCAGTTCTTC.

This clonotype has more than one count but fewer than ten. A junction end diverges from the germline sequence, so it may reflect a read error. The V gene is TRBV29-1, the J gene TRBJ2-4, with D perhaps TRBD1 (6 bases). The CDR3 is 14 amino acids. Germline V gene sequence: CDR1 SQVTM, CDR2 ANQGSEA. The CDR3 region is CGVTTGLAKNIQYF. For the CDR3, the DNA is TGCGGCGTCACGACAGGCTTAGCCAAAAACATTCAGTACTTC.

The rearrangement links TRBV9 to TRBJ2-7; no clear D gene. The ends were cut back, 7 bases at V and 4 bases at J, with 6 bases in the middle. CDR1 and CDR2 from the germline V gene are SGDLS and YYNGEE. CDR3 length: 10 amino acids. CDR3 nucleotide sequence: TGTGCCAGCCGGCAATACGAGCAGTACTTC. It yields the protein CASRQYEQYF.

Remarks on this clonotype: Germline and junction disagree at one end, which may indicate a read error. CDR3 coding DNA: TGTGCCAGCAGACGGGACAGGGGGTTGAATTCACCCCCCCACTTT. This translates into CASRRDRGLNSPPHF. The V call is TRBV6-5, the J call TRBJ1-6; 11 bases match TRBD1. The CDR3 is 15 residues long. In germline, CDR1 is MNHEY, CDR2 SVGAGI.

The gene calls are TRBV27 and TRBJ2-7; D gene unclear. The CDR3 has 9 amino acids. The germline CDR1 and CDR2 sequences are MNHEY and SMNVEV (reference sequence). V lost 5 bases to trimming and J lost 12 bases, with 8 bases between them. DNA for the CDR3: TGTGCCAGCAGTCCGGGTGGGTACTTC. It codes for CASSPGGYF.

The gene calls are TRBV27 and TRBJ2-1, with no clear D. V was trimmed by 5 bases and J by 2 bases, leaving 16 bases between them. The CDR3 length is 16 residues. Per the germline V gene, CDR1 is MNHEY and CDR2 is SMNVEV (reference sequence). CDR3 DNA sequence: TGTGCCAGCAGTATACGGACGCTTAACACCTACAATGAGCAGTTCTTC. Translating it yields CASSIRTLNTYNEQFF.

This chain connects TRBV14 to TRBJ2-2, with TRBD2 matching over 13 bases. CDR1 is SGHDN and CDR2 is FVKESK in the germline V gene. V gave up 0 bases and J gave up 3 bases; unmatched junction bases: 4. This CDR3 is built from 18 residues. The chain's CDR3 is CASSQDQGLAGYTGELFF. The CDR3, as DNA: TGTGCCAGCAGCCAAGACCAGGGACTAGCGGGATACACCGGGGAGCTGTTTTTT.

This clonotype appeared once. The chain links TRBV6-2 or TRBV6-3 to TRBJ1-5, with TRBD1 matching 8 bases. V gave up 4 bases and J gave up 6 bases; unmatched junction bases: 8. The V gene's germline CDR1 is MNHEY and CDR2 SVGEGT. The CDR3 runs to 15 residues. This chain's CDR3 is CASSSQGAVGQPQHF. In DNA form, the CDR3 reads TGTGCCAGCAGTTCTCAGGGGGCGGTCGGTCAGCCCCAGCATTTT.

This clonotype was detected once. The chain combines TRBV2 with TRBJ1-5; tentative D call: TRBD1 (6 bases). The CDR3 sequence is 15 residues long. CDR1 and CDR2 from the germline V gene are SNHLY and FYNNEI. V was pared by 0 bases and J by 4 bases, with 10 bases between. CDR3: CASSEADRGNQPQHF. DNA for the CDR3: TGTGCCAGCAGTGAAGCGGACAGAGGGAATCAGCCCCAGCATTTT.

V is TRBV28 and J is TRBJ2-3; TRBD1 might be the D (5 bases). Trimming cost V 6 bases and J 0 bases, with 22 bases left between them. Germline CDR1 reads MDHEN; CDR2 reads SYDVKM. This CDR3 spans 18 amino acids. The CDR3 loop reads CASRLKGYRAPSTDTQYF. CDR3 DNA: TGTGCCAGCAGGTTAAAGGGGTATCGGGCACCTAGCACAGATACGCAGTATTTT. Full variable domain (missing parts from reference TRBV28 and TRBJ2-3): DVKVTQSSRYLVKRTGEKVFLECVQDMDHENMFWYRQDPGLGLRLIYFSYDVKMKEKGDIPEGYSVSREKKERFSLILESASTNQTSMYLCASRLKGYRAPSTDTQYFGPGTRLTVL.

The chain carries TRBV6-1 and TRBJ1-5; 10 bases are a match to TRBD1. Germline CDR1 reads MNHNS; CDR2 reads SASEGT. The CDR3 sequence is 14 residues long. Trimming removed 8 bases from V and 6 bases from J; junction bases left unmatched: 7. The CDR3 coding sequence is TGTGCCAGCCCCGGGACAGGGGTGGTTCAGCCCCAGCATTTT. Translating it yields CASPGTGVVQPQHF.

The chain has TRBV5-6 and TRBJ1-2; maybe TRBD1 (5 bases). Trimming took 0 bases from V and 5 from J, leaving 20 bases between them. The CDR3 spans 17 residues. From germline, CDR1 is SGHDT and CDR2 YYEEEE. CDR3: CASSLVGDRGRGYGYTF. CDR3 DNA sequence: TGTGCCAGCAGCTTGGTTGGGGACCGAGGCAGAGGGTATGGCTACACCTTC.

This clonotype came up a few times. The V call is TRBV12-3 or TRBV12-4, the J call TRBJ1-4; D gene unclear. The V gene lost 3 bases and the J gene lost 8 bases, with 22 bases spanning the gap. The CDR3 consists of 17 residues. DNA of the CDR3: TGTGCCAGCAGTTTTAAGGGCAGCCATCTCCCTTGGGAAAAACTGTTTTTT. It specifies CASSFKGSHLPWEKLFF.

The chain links TRBV10-2 to TRBJ2-1, with 13 bases lining up with TRBD2. This CDR3 has 14 amino acids. Trimming cost V 2 bases and J 8 bases; bases outside gene matches: 0. CDR1 is WSHSY, CDR2 SAAADI, per germline. The CDR3 DNA sequence: TGCGCCAGCAGTGAGGGACTAGCGGGGGATGAGCAGTTCTTC. It codes for CASSEGLAGDEQFF.

This clonotype has more than one count but fewer than ten. The genes are TRBV28 and TRBJ2-3; the D is unclear. Trimming took off 2 bases at V and 4 bases at J, with 19 bases between the two ends. CDR3 length equals 17 residues. From germline, CDR1 is MDHEN and CDR2 SYDVKM. In DNA, the CDR3 is TGTGCCAGCAGTTTACTACGGGCGACCGGGCGAGCAGATACGCAGTATTTT. Its protein product is CASSLLRATGRADTQYF.

Points on this clonotype: Mismatch with germline at one junction end may stem from a read error. The chain carries TRBV29-1 and TRBJ2-2; D is unclear. Germline CDR1 reads SQVTM; CDR2 reads ANQGSEA. The CDR3 is 13 residues long. The CDR3 DNA sequence: TGCAGCGTTGACCGAAGGAACGCCGGGGAGCTGTTTTTT. Translated: CSVDRRNAGELFF.

This chain connects TRBV20-1 to TRBJ1-1; 8 bases map to TRBD1. Per the germline V gene, CDR1 is DFQATT and CDR2 is SNEGSKA (reference sequence). This CDR3 is built from 15 residues. The V and J ends lost 1 base and 5 bases, in that order; junction bases with no gene match: 9. In DNA, the CDR3 is TGCAGTGCTAGAGTCCTTGGACAGGGTAAGACTGAAGCTTTCTTT. It encodes CSARVLGQGKTEAFF.

This sequence joins TRBV20-1 and TRBJ2-1, with TRBD2 matching over 8 bases. V dropped 6 bases and J dropped 3; count of bases not matched to a gene: 7. This CDR3 is 14 amino acids long. The germline V gene encodes CDR1 DFQATT and CDR2 SNEGSKA (reference sequence). The CDR3 reads CSAEAGAYYNEQFF. CDR3 nucleotide sequence: TGCAGTGCGGAAGCGGGAGCGTACTACAATGAGCAGTTCTTC.

In its sample, this clonotype was seen a few times. V gene TRBV5-5 combines with J gene TRBJ1-2, with 8 bases aligning to TRBD1. CDR3 size: 15 residues. V trimming: 3 bases; J trimming: 4 bases; junction bases outside the gene matches: 8. Germline loops: CDR1 SGHKS, CDR2 YYEKEE (reference sequence). The CDR3 reads CASSSPGQAIYGYTF. Here the CDR3 DNA reads TGTGCCAGCAGCTCCCCGGGACAGGCGATCTATGGCTACACCTTC.

The chain couples TRBV27 to TRBJ1-2, with TRBD1 as a possible D gene (6 bases). Trimming removed 3 bases at V and 2 bases at J, with 13 bases between. Germline lookup yields CDR1 MNHEY and CDR2 SMNVEV (reference sequence). The CDR3 has 15 amino acids. CDR3 protein: CASSFGQGRNYGYTF. DNA of the CDR3: TGTGCCAGCAGTTTCGGGCAGGGGAGAAACTATGGCTACACCTTC.

This clonotype was counted a few times. V usage is TRBV27 and J usage is TRBJ1-1, with 7 bases that match TRBD1. The V gene's germline CDR1 is MNHEY and CDR2 SMNVEV (reference sequence). The CDR3 runs to 13 residues. The ends lost 7 bases at V and 4 bases at J; junction bases unmatched: 6. DNA for the CDR3: TGTGCCAGCACCCTACAGGGGAGCACTGAAGCTTTCTTT. Its protein product is CASTLQGSTEAFF.

The chain recombines TRBV5-8 with TRBJ2-6, with a possible D match to TRBD1 (5 bases). Germline-derived CDR1 and CDR2 are SGHTS and YDEGEE. Trimming removed 5 bases at V and 0 bases at J, with 21 bases between. This CDR3 region has 19 residues. The CDR3 region has the DNA TGTGCCAGCAGTCCGATCAGGGTCATAAAGGGCTCTGGGGCCAACGTCCTGACTTTC. Residues: CASSPIRVIKGSGANVLTF.

This clonotype occurred a few times. This sequence joins TRBV20-1 and TRBJ2-1; D is undetermined. The CDR3 is made up of 12 amino acids. The germline gives CDR1 DFQATT, CDR2 SNEGSKA (reference sequence). Trimming took off 2 bases at V and 9 bases at J, with 11 bases between the two ends. In DNA, the CDR3 is TGCAGTGCTAGACAACTACCGATTGAGCAGTTCTTC. Its translation: CSARQLPIEQFF.

The CDR3: CAIRQNSGNTIYF. CDR3 nucleotide sequence: TGTGCCATCAGACAAAACTCTGGAAACACCATATATTTT. The chain is built from TRBV10-3 and TRBJ1-3, with unresolved D. V lost 6 bases and J 0 bases, leaving 6 bases between the germline ends. Germline CDR1 and CDR2: ENHRY and SYGVKD. The CDR3 runs 13 residues.

This clonotype was detected once. V is TRBV15 and J is TRBJ2-2; no clear D gene. Trimming shortened V by 7 bases and J by 0 bases, and 6 bases separated the two germline ends. The CDR3 spans 13 residues. Germline V gene sequence: CDR1 LNHNV, CDR2 YYDKDF (reference sequence). The CDR3 coding sequence is TGTGCCACCACCAAAACGAACACCGGGGAGCTGTTTTTT. This codes for CATTKTNTGELFF.

Details on this clonotype: An end of the junction differs from the germline gene, which may be a read error. The chain uses TRBV5-1 and TRBJ2-1; 7 bases are shared with TRBD2. CDR3 length: 15 amino acids. Germline V lookup: CDR1 SGHRS, CDR2 YFSETQ. The CDR3 coding sequence is TGCGCCAGCAGCACGACTCAGGGAGGGACCAATGGGCAGTTCTTC. It codes for CASSTTQGGTNGQFF.

There are a few counts of this clonotype. The genes are TRBV7-9 and TRBJ2-3; unclear D gene. Deletions cut 5 bases from V and 4 bases from J, with 10 bases between. CDR1 is SEHNR, CDR2 FQNEAQ, per germline (reference sequence). The CDR3 totals 13 residues. CDR3 amino acids: CASSRIPADTQYF. For the CDR3, the DNA is TGTGCCAGCAGCCGAATCCCCGCAGATACGCAGTATTTT.